The subject of this entry is one T cell receptor (beta chain). Germline trimming cut 7 bases from V and 4 bases from J; bases unmatched to any gene: 14. CDR1 MDHEN and CDR2 SYDVKM come from the germline V gene. The CDR3 has 16 amino acids. The data are from a study of blood T cell repertoires in COVID-19. Assay: immunoSEQ multiplex PCR; the TCRdb copy retains only in-frame clones and omits some. The sample gives hundreds of thousands of clones, 80% to 90% of which show up once; approximately 1% is in the top ten. The J gene is TRBJ2-5, the V gene TRBV28; 8 bases line up with TRBD1. The receptor's source is a man younger than 35 who had recovered from COVID-19. The sequencing sample was made of PBMCs or T cells enriched from blood (not recorded which). CDR3 sequence reads: CASNPRLITGGETQYF. For the CDR3, the DNA is TGTGCCAGCAACCCCCGACTTATTACAGGGGGAGAGACCCAGTACTTC. The full variable domain, its missing parts supplied by reference TRBV28 and TRBJ2-5, is DVKVTQSSRYLVKRTGEKVFLECVQDMDHENMFWYRQDPGLGLRLIYFSYDVKMKEKGDIPEGYSVSREKKERFSLILESASTNQTSMYLCASNPRLITGGETQYFGPGTRLLVL.